One sample yielded the 31 T cell receptor beta chains listed below, sequenced in a study of T cells after posttransplantation cyclophosphamide. Treatment was busulfan-fludarabine conditioning, a marrow graft, and cyclophosphamide on days +3 and +4. Profiled with immunoSEQ multiplex PCR; TCRdb holds only in-frame clones, not every one. The table has about 19,000 clones, under 80% seen once. Sample: PBMCs, taken after an allogeneic stem cell transplant with post-transplant cyclophosphamide. The receptors shown here come from a male patient aged 25-45 years who received an allogeneic stem cell transplant from a related donor, was CMV-positive, and had acute GVHD only. The T cells may partly be graft donor cells.

This chain joins TRBV10-3 and TRBJ1-2; TRBD1 agrees at 7 bases. The CDR3 has 12 amino acids. V shed 7 bases and J 3 bases; nucleotides not matched to a gene: 2. Germline values: CDR1 ENHRY, CDR2 SYGVKD. The chain's CDR3 is CAIMGTDYGYTF. The CDR3 region has the DNA TGTGCCATCATGGGGACAGACTATGGCTACACCTTC.

The chain joins TRBV11-2 to TRBJ2-3, with 7 bases aligning to TRBD1. In germline, CDR1 is SGHAT, CDR2 FQNNGV. The CDR3 extends over 17 amino acids. V gave up 1 base and J gave up 1 base; unmatched junction bases: 8. The CDR3: CASSLGGTVPRTDTQYF. The CDR3 DNA reads TGTGCCAGCAGCTTAGGTGGGACAGTCCCTCGCACAGATACGCAGTATTTT.

The rearrangement links TRBV5-5 to TRBJ2-7; 10 bases map to TRBD1. The V gene's germline CDR1 is SGHKS and CDR2 YYEKEE (reference sequence). CDR3 length: 15 amino acids. J was trimmed by 2 bases and V by 4 bases; bases with no gene match: 6. The CDR3 is CASSRPGTGAYEQYF. The CDR3 DNA is TGTGCCAGCAGCAGGCCCGGGACAGGGGCCTACGAGCAGTACTTC.

Only a few counts were recorded for this clone. The rearrangement joins TRBV5-4 to TRBJ1-5; 7 bases fit TRBD1. The CDR3 has 16 amino acids. In germline, CDR1 is SGHNT, CDR2 YYREEE (reference sequence). J lost 15 bases, V lost 4 bases, and 22 bases had no gene match. CDR3 protein: CASSQDLGQAFSPLHF. Written as DNA, the CDR3 is TGTGCCAGCAGCCAAGATCTCGGACAGGCCTTCTCTCCCTTGCATTTT.

This clone has only a few counts. The chain combines TRBV7-9 with TRBJ2-7; maybe TRBD1 (5 bases). The CDR3 extends over 13 amino acids. V dropped 6 bases and J dropped 2 bases, with 11 bases sitting between them. CDR1 SEHNR and CDR2 FQNEAQ come from the germline V gene (reference sequence). The CDR3 sequence is CASRVAGTYEQYF. CDR3 DNA: TGTGCCAGCAGAGTGGCAGGGACCTACGAGCAGTACTTC.

This chain links TRBV18 with TRBJ1-6; D is perhaps TRBD1 (5 bases). The CDR3 is 14 amino acids. Germline lookup yields CDR1 KGHSH and CDR2 LQKENI. V dropped 0 bases and J dropped 10 bases, with 10 bases sitting between them. CDR3 protein: CASSPPRVGSPLHF. CDR3 nucleotide sequence: TGTGCCAGCTCACCACCCAGGGTTGGCTCACCCCTCCACTTT.

The sample holds a few counts of this clone. J is TRBJ2-5 and V is TRBV7-7, with TRBD1 matching 7 bases. The CDR3 is 13 residues long. Germline CDR1 is SSHAT and CDR2 is FNYEAQ (reference sequence). The ends lost 5 bases at V and 3 bases at J; junction bases unmatched: 3. The CDR3 DNA sequence: TGTGCCAGCAGCAGGGACAGAGAAGAGACCCAGTACTTC. Its translation is CASSRDREETQYF.

CDR3 in DNA: TGTGCCAGCAGTCTCAGAAAAAGCTCCTACAATGAGCAGTTCTTC. Protein: CASSLRKSSYNEQFF. The chain couples TRBV7-2 to TRBJ2-1; D gene ambiguous. The CDR3 consists of 15 residues. The V gene's germline CDR1 is SGHTA and CDR2 FQGNSA. Trimming stripped 6 bases from V and 0 bases from J, with 12 bases between.

The chain uses TRBV18 and TRBJ1-3, with 9 bases matching TRBD1. Germline CDR1 reads KGHSH; CDR2 reads LQKENI. Trimming at V came to 3 bases and at J to 0 bases, leaving 0 bases not matched to a gene. The CDR3 spans 15 residues. CDR3 loop: CASSPTGGSGNTIYF. The CDR3 DNA follows: TGTGCCAGCTCACCGACAGGGGGCTCTGGAAACACCATATATTTT.

This sequence joins TRBV4-2 and TRBJ2-7, with TRBD2 matching over 11 bases. The V gene's germline CDR1 is LGHNA and CDR2 YNFKEQ. The CDR3 spans 16 residues. V shed 1 base and J 3 bases; nucleotides not matched to a gene: 5. The chain's CDR3 is CASSQGTGLAVYEQYF. In DNA, the CDR3 is TGTGCCAGCAGCCAAGGCACGGGACTAGCGGTCTACGAGCAGTACTTC.

This chain connects TRBV4-3 to TRBJ2-1; 14 nucleotides agree with TRBD2. The V and J ends lost 1 base and 8 bases, in that order; junction bases with no gene match: 4. Germline-derived CDR1 and CDR2 are LGHNA and YSLEER. The CDR3 totals 16 residues. CDR3: CASSQARTSGGYEQFF. The CDR3 DNA reads TGCGCCAGCAGCCAAGCCAGGACTAGCGGGGGGTATGAGCAGTTCTTC.

The rearrangement links TRBV5-1 to TRBJ1-1; D remains ambiguous. Germline V gives CDR1 SGHRS, CDR2 YFSETQ. V dropped 3 bases and J dropped 5 bases, with 11 bases sitting between them. The CDR3 is 13 amino acids. CDR3 in DNA: TGCGCCAGCAGCTGGGGTACGGGAACTGAAGCTTTCTTT. Amino acid sequence: CASSWGTGTEAFF.

The rearrangement joins TRBV6-5 to TRBJ1-5, with D possibly matching TRBD1 (5 bases). The CDR3 extends over 15 amino acids. Germline V lookup: CDR1 MNHEY, CDR2 SVGAGI. Trimming pared 0 bases from V and 4 bases from J, leaving 10 bases between. The CDR3 DNA reads as TGTGCCAGCAGTTACTCGAGGAGGGGTAATCAGCCCCAGCATTTT. It translates to CASSYSRRGNQPQHF.

This sequence joins TRBV5-1 and TRBJ2-3, with 9 bases identical to TRBD2. The J segment lost 6 bases and the V segment lost 4 bases, leaving 3 bases of the junction unmatched. The CDR3 runs to 13 residues. Germline V lookup: CDR1 SGHRS, CDR2 YFSETQ. The CDR3 loop is CASSGTSLDTQYF. CDR3 DNA: TGCGCCAGCAGCGGGACTAGCTTGGATACGCAGTATTTT.

This clone was counted only a few times. The CDR3: CASSYSIGLSPLHF. The CDR3 bases are TGTGCCAGCAGTTACTCGATCGGGTTATCACCCCTCCACTTT. The gene calls are TRBV6-6 and TRBJ1-6; D call uncertain. Trimming removed 0 bases at V and 10 bases at J, with 10 bases between. The germline CDR1 and CDR2 sequences are MNHNY and SVGAGI (reference sequence). The CDR3 spans 14 residues.

The CDR3 DNA reads as TGTGCCAGCTCACCACCCCAGAACTATGGCTACACCTTC. This encodes CASSPPQNYGYTF. V usage is TRBV18 and J usage is TRBJ1-2; D is ambiguous. CDR1 and CDR2 (germline): KGHSH, LQKENI. The CDR3 runs to 13 residues. V was pared by 0 bases and J by 2 bases, with 4 bases between.

This chain uses TRBV2 with TRBJ2-2; 8 bases are a match to TRBD1. The V segment lost 6 bases and the J segment 5 bases; nucleotides outside the gene matches: 8. The CDR3 spans 15 residues. The germline gives CDR1 SNHLY, CDR2 FYNNEI. The CDR3 DNA sequence: TGTGCCAGCAGCCTGGGGACAGGTGCTACCGGGGAGCTGTTTTTT. Translating it yields CASSLGTGATGELFF.

The genes are TRBV7-9 and TRBJ2-5, with D uncertain. This CDR3 is 15 amino acids long. Trimming took off 3 bases at V and 2 bases at J, with 13 bases between the two ends. Germline-derived CDR1 and CDR2 are SEHNR and FQNEAQ (reference sequence). CDR3 protein: CASSLPLAVQETQYF. CDR3 DNA sequence: TGTGCCAGCAGCTTGCCCCTGGCGGTACAAGAGACCCAGTACTTC.

This chain joins TRBV6-1 and TRBJ1-5; no definite D call. The V gene lost 4 bases and the J gene lost 2 bases, with 12 bases spanning the gap. The CDR3 is 15 amino acids. Looked up from germline, CDR1 is MNHNS and CDR2 is SASEGT. The CDR3 DNA reads as TGTGCCAGCAGTGCGGGGAGCGGCGGCAATCAGCCCCAGCATTTT. Translating gives CASSAGSGGNQPQHF.

The chain is built from TRBV27 and TRBJ2-5; 8 bases align to TRBD2. Germline trimming cut 3 bases from V and 2 bases from J; bases unmatched to any gene: 8. The CDR3 length is 16 residues. Germline CDR1 reads MNHEY; CDR2 reads SMNVEV (reference sequence). The CDR3 reads CASSFGTGGPQETQYF. CDR3 coding DNA: TGTGCCAGCAGTTTCGGGACGGGGGGGCCTCAAGAGACCCAGTACTTC.

The V gene is TRBV30, the J gene TRBJ2-1; 7 nucleotides agree with TRBD2. After removal of 0 bases from V and 9 bases from J, the junction contained 8 bases not matched to a gene. The CDR3 is made up of 14 amino acids. In germline, CDR1 is GTSNPN, CDR2 SVGIG (reference sequence). CDR3 DNA: TGTGCCTGGAGTGTGCTGGGGGGGGTGGGTGAGCAGTTCTTC. The encoded protein is CAWSVLGGVGEQFF. The whole variable domain, filled in from reference TRBV30 and TRBJ2-1, reads SQTIHQWPATLVQPVGSPLSLECTVEGTSNPNLYWYRQAAGRGLQLLFYSVGIGQISSEVPQNLSASRPQDRQFILSSKKLLLSDSGFYLCAWSVLGGVGEQFFGPGTRLTVL.

V gene TRBV5-1 combines with J gene TRBJ2-7; the match to TRBD2 covers 9 bases. The CDR3 totals 15 residues. With 0 bases clipped from V and 3 bases from J, the junction kept 4 bases outside the gene matches. The germline V gene has CDR1 SGHRS and CDR2 YFSETQ. CDR3 amino acids: CASSLGTSGRYEQYF. Here the CDR3 DNA reads TGCGCCAGCAGCTTGGGAACTAGCGGGCGCTACGAGCAGTACTTC.

This clone was recorded a few times. The chain recombines TRBV27 with TRBJ2-6; TRBD1 aligns across 7 bases. Per germline, CDR1 MNHEY and CDR2 SMNVEV (reference sequence). Losses at the gene ends were 6 bases for V and 7 bases for J; bases not matched to a gene: 6. There are 14 residues in the CDR3. DNA for the CDR3: TGTGCCAGCAGCCTTAACAGGGGTGCCAACGTCCTGACTTTC. It translates to CASSLNRGANVLTF.

The V call is TRBV7-3, the J call TRBJ2-2, with 11 bases that match TRBD2. CDR1 and CDR2 from the germline V gene are SGHTA and FQGTGA. Trimming took 4 bases from V and 6 from J; bases not matched to a gene: 10. The CDR3 has 17 amino acids. In DNA form, the CDR3 reads TGTGCCAGCAGCTACGCTGGGGGACTAGCGGCCGCCGGGGAGCTGTTTTTT. It codes for CASSYAGGLAAAGELFF.

The genes are TRBV19 and TRBJ1-1, with D perhaps matching TRBD1 (5 bases). Trimming left V 5 bases short and J 6 bases short, with 16 bases between. The CDR3 has 14 residues. In germline, CDR1 is LNHDA, CDR2 SQIVND (reference sequence). CDR3 residues: CASSPQGVVAEAFF. CDR3 nucleotide sequence: TGTGCCAGTAGTCCTCAAGGGGTGGTGGCTGAAGCTTTCTTT.

The chain links TRBV4-3 to TRBJ2-3; 8 bases fit TRBD2. V shed 4 bases, J shed 0 bases, and the junction held 3 bases outside the gene matches. The CDR3 has 15 residues. The germline CDR1 and CDR2 sequences are LGHNA and YSLEER. The CDR3 reads CASSRERGSTDTQYF. The CDR3 DNA reads TGCGCCAGCAGCCGAGAGCGGGGGAGCACAGATACGCAGTATTTT.

This chain joins TRBV9 and TRBJ1-2, with 9 bases aligning to TRBD1. Germline V gene lookup returns CDR1 SGDLS and CDR2 YYNGEE. The J segment lost 6 bases and the V segment lost 4 bases, leaving 10 bases of the junction unmatched. The length of the CDR3 is 15 residues. The CDR3, as DNA: TGTGCCAGCAGCACATTACAGGGGGCAAGAGATGGCTACACCTTC. This translates into CASSTLQGARDGYTF.

This clone is a singleton in its sample. The chain joins TRBV9 to TRBJ2-3, with D perhaps matching TRBD2 (7 bases). The ends were cut back, 4 bases at V and 3 bases at J, with 21 bases in the middle. CDR3 length: 17 residues. Looked up from germline, CDR1 is SGDLS and CDR2 is YYNGEE. This CDR3 reads CASSPRSSGGATDTQYF. The CDR3 bases are TGTGCCAGCAGCCCTAGATCAAGTGGGGGGGCAACAGATACGCAGTATTTT.

The chain links TRBV7-2 to TRBJ1-2, with D possibly TRBD1 on 6 matching bases. Trimming took 3 bases from V and 5 from J, leaving 10 bases between them. The germline CDR1 and CDR2 sequences are SGHTA and FQGNSA. The CDR3 length is 13 residues. The CDR3 nucleotides are TGTGCCAGCAGCTTTGACAGGCGGTATGGCTACACCTTC. This encodes CASSFDRRYGYTF.

The chain joins TRBV9 to TRBJ1-2; tentative D call: TRBD1 (5 bases). This CDR3 contains 15 residues. Germline V lookup: CDR1 SGDLS, CDR2 YYNGEE. Between the trimmed V and J ends, which lost 3 bases and 4 bases, there was a span of 16 bases. CDR3 protein: CASSEDYDSTYGYTF. In nucleotides, the CDR3 is TGTGCCAGCAGCGAGGATTACGACAGTACCTATGGCTACACCTTC.

This chain joins TRBV10-3 and TRBJ2-7, with TRBD1 identical over 8 bases. V lost 10 bases to trimming and J lost 0 bases; unmatched junction nucleotides: 5. The length of the CDR3 is 13 residues. Germline CDR1 is ENHRY and CDR2 is SYGVKD. The CDR3 protein is CATTGTGSYEQYF. The CDR3, as DNA: TGTGCCACAACCGGGACAGGCTCCTACGAGCAGTACTTC.